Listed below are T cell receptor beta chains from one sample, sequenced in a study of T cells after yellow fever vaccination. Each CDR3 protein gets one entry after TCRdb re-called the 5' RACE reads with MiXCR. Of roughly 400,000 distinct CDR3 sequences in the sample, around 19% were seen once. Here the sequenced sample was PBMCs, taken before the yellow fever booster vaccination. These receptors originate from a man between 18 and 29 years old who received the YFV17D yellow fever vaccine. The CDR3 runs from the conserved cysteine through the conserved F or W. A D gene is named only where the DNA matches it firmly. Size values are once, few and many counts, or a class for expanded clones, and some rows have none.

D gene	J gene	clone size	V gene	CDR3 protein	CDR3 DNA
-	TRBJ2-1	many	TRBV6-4	CASSEGSLYNEQFF	TGTGCCAGCAGTGAAGGGAGTTTATACAATGAGCAGTTCTTC
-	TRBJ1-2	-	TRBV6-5	CASSYSFRGGYTF	TGTGCCAGCAGTTACAGTTTCCGGGGTGGCTACACCTTC
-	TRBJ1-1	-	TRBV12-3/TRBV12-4	CASSLRGPEAFF	TGTGCCAGCAGTTTACGGGGGCCTGAAGCTTTCTTT
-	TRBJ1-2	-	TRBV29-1	CSVVANYGYTF	TGCAGCGTTGTCGCTAACTATGGCTACACCTTC
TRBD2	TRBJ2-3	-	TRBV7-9	CASSSIAGAGDTQYF	TGTGCCAGCAGCTCTATAGCGGGGGCCGGAGATACGCAGTATTTT
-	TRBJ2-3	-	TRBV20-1	CSASRTKDTQYF	TGCAGTGCCTCCAGGACCAAAGATACGCAGTATTTT
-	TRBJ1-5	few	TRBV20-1	CSASGGAQPQHF	TGCAGTGCTAGTGGGGGTGCCCAGCCCCAGCATTTT
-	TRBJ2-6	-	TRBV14	CASSRLAGANVLTF	TGTGCCAGCAGCCGACTGGCAGGGGCCAACGTCCTGACTTTC
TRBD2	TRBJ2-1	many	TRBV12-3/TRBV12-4	CASALAGGPDEQFF	TGTGCCAGCGCACTAGCGGGGGGGCCCGATGAGCAGTTCTTC
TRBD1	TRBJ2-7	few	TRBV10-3	CAISGPSGQDTLAQYF	TGTGCCATCAGCGGGCCCTCGGGACAGGACACTTTGGCGCAGTACTTC
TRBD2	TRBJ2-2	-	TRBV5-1	CASTTVGGITGELFF	TGCGCCAGCACCACCGTGGGGGGGATCACCGGGGAGCTGTTTTTT
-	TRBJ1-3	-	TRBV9	CASSVGQGGNTIYF	TGTGCCAGCAGCGTCGGTCAGGGTGGAAACACCATATATTTT
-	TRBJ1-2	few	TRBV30	CAWSVSQRVTF	TGTGCCTGGAGTGTCTCGCAGCGGGTTACCTTC
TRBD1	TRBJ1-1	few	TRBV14	CASSSQGAQSTEAFF	TGTGCCAGCAGCTCACAGGGGGCGCAGAGCACTGAAGCTTTCTTT
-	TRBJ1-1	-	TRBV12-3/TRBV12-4	CASSLEGTKAFF	TGTGCCAGCAGTTTAGAGGGGACGAAAGCTTTCTTT
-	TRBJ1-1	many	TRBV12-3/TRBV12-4	CASSFPGSNTEAFF	TGTGCCAGCAGTTTCCCGGGGAGCAACACTGAAGCTTTCTTT
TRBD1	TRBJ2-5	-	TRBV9	CASSARTGETQYF	TGTGCCAGCAGCGCAAGGACAGGGGAAACCCAGTACTTC
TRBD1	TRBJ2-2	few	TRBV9	CASSKRPRQGLFF	TGTGCCAGCAGCAAACGACCACGACAGGGGCTGTTTTTT
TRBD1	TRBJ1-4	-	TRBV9	CASSGQGGGEKLFF	TGTGCCAGCAGCGGACAGGGAGGTGGTGAAAAACTGTTTTTT
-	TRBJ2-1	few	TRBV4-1	CASSQKGDYSYNEQFF	TGCGCCAGCAGCCAAAAGGGGGACTACTCCTACAATGAGCAGTTCTTC
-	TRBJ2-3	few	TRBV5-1	CASSLTAGRDTQYF	TGCGCCAGCAGCTTGACGGCGGGGAGAGATACGCAGTATTTT
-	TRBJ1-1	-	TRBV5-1	CASSPRVSASQDEAFF	TGCGCCAGCAGCCCCCGGGTGTCGGCCAGCCAAGATGAAGCTTTCTTT
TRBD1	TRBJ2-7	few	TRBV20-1	CSAYSGTGGSYEQYF	TGCAGTGCCTATTCCGGGACAGGGGGCTCCTACGAGCAGTACTTC
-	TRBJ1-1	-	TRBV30	CAWSQGEAFF	TGTGCCTGGAGTCAAGGGGAAGCTTTCTTT
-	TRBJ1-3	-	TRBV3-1	CASSQRSSGNTIYF	TGTGCCAGCAGCCAACGGAGCTCTGGAAACACCATATATTTT
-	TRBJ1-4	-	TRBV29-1	CSAGQPYEEKLFF	TGCAGCGCTGGACAGCCCTACGAGGAAAAACTGTTTTTT
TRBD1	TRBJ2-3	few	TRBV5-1	CASMVGTGGTDTQYF	TGCGCCAGCATGGTAGGCACAGGGGGAACGGATACGCAGTATTTT
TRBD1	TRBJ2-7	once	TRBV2	CASTGQVSWEQYF	TGTGCCAGCACAGGACAGGTTTCATGGGAGCAGTACTTC
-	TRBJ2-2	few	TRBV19	CASSIDPLDRFTGELFF	TGTGCCAGTAGTATAGACCCATTAGACAGGTTCACCGGGGAGCTGTTTTTT
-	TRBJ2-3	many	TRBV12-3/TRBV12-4	CASSLGGGPPADTQYF	TGTGCCAGCAGTTTAGGCGGGGGCCCGCCAGCAGATACGCAGTATTTT
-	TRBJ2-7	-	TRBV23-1	CASREKYEQYF	TGCGCCAGCAGGGAAAAGTACGAGCAGTACTTC
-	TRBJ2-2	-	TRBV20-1	CSARGRGRYTGELFF	TGCAGTGCTAGAGGGCGGGGGCGCTACACCGGGGAGCTGTTTTTT